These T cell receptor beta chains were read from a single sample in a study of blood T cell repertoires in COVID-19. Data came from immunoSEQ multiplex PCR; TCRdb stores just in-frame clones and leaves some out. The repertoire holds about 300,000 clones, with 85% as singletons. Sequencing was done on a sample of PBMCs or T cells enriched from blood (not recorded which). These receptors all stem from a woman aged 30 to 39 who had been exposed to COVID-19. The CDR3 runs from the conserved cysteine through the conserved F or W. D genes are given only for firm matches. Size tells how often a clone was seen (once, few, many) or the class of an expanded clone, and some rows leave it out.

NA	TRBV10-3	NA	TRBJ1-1	CAISLRNTEAFF	TGTGCCATCAGTCTCAGGAACACTGAAGCTTTCTTT
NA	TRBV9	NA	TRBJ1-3	CASNRDSSGNTIYF	TGTGCCAGCAACCGAGACAGCTCTGGAAACACCATATATTTT
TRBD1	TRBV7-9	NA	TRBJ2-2	CASSSVSGGFDTGELFF	TGTGCCAGCAGCTCGGTCTCAGGGGGCTTTGACACCGGGGAGCTGTTTTTT
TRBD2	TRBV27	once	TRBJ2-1	CAVRTSWRNEQFF	TGTGCCGTGCGGACTAGCTGGCGGAATGAGCAGTTCTTC
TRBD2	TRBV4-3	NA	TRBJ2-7	CASSQAGGTNPSYEQYF	TGCGCCAGCAGCCAAGCGGGGGGGACTAACCCCTCCTACGAGCAGTACTTC
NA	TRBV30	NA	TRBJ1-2	CAWSVLGYGYTF	TGTGCCTGGAGTGTACTAGGGTATGGCTACACCTTC
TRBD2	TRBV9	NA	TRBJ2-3	CASSVSSGGPTDTQYF	TGTGCCAGCAGCGTTTCTAGCGGGGGCCCCACAGATACGCAGTATTTT
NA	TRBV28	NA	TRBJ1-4	CASTPAAGLEKLFF	TGTGCCAGCACCCCGGCTGCGGGTCTTGAAAAACTGTTTTTT
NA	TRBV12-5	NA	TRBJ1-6	CASGLRGSFNSPLHF	TGTGCTAGTGGTTTGCGAGGGTCTTTTAATTCACCCCTCCACTTT
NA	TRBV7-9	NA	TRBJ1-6	CASSLVVQGPNSPLHF	TGTGCCAGCAGCTTAGTGGTACAGGGACCGAATTCACCCCTCCACTTT